This T cell receptor (beta chain) was found in a study of CXCR3-negative and CXCR3-positive naive CD8 T cells. Study-wide background: The dataset comprises 110 million to 150 million TRB reads in total, with about 1.5 +/- 0.3 million reads per library. Notes on the study in general: Relative to memory CD8+ cells, whose diversity was much lower, both naive subsets had comparably high diversity. CD5 surface expression was similar among naive subsets, and TCR strength was estimated by inference from TRB CDR3 properties. Relative to CXCR3-negative naive cells, CXCR3-positive naive cells had more hydrophobic TRB CDR3s.

The TRB cDNA libraries were prepared by 5' RACE with UMI labels. TCRdb reprocessed the 5' RACE reads and reports one entry per CDR3 protein, with no DNA. Here the sample table reports more than 100,000 distinct CDR3 sequences. CD45RO-CCR7+CD27+CD95- expression identified naive CD8+ T cells. In the case of this clonotype: The antigen is unknown.

The CDR3 runs to 13 residues. The germline V gene has CDR1 SQVTM and CDR2 ANQGSEA. The receptor was derived from a human donor in good health. Some clones in this sample may be carry-over from other donors' samples. Sequencing was carried out using naive CXCR3+ CD8+ T cells from blood. Subset specified: CD45RO-CCR7+CD27+CD95- naive CD8+ T cells expressing CXCR3 (TNR3+). The chain is built from TRBV29-1 and TRBJ2-7; there is no DNA to check the TCRdb D call of TRBD1. The CDR3: CSVLRVGASEQYF.